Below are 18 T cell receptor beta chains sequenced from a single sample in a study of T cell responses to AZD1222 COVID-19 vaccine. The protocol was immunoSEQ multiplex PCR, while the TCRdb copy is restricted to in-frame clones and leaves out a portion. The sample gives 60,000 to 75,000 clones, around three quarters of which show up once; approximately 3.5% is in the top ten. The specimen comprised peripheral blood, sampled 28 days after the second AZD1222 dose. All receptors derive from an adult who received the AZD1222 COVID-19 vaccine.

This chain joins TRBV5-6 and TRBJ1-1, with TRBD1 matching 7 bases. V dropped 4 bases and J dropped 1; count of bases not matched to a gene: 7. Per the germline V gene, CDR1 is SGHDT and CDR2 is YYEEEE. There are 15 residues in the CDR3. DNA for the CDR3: TGTGCCAGCAGCCCCTCACAGGGGTGGAACACTGAAGCTTTCTTT. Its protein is CASSPSQGWNTEAFF.

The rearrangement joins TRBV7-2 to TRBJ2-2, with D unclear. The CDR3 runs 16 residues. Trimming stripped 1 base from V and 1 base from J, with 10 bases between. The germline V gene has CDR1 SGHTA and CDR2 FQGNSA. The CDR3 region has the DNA TGTGCCAGCAGCTTAGGGTCTATCCTGAACACCGGGGAGCTGTTTTTT. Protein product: CASSLGSILNTGELFF.

The CDR3, as DNA: TGTGCCAGCTCACGTCTCTGGGCAACTGAAGCTTTCTTT. This translates into CASSRLWATEAFF. The V and J genes are TRBV18 and TRBJ1-1; no definite D call. The germline V and J ends were trimmed by 4 bases and 5 bases, with 11 bases remaining between them. The V gene's germline CDR1 is KGHSH and CDR2 LQKENI. This CDR3 comprises 13 residues. Variable domain in full (rest from reference TRBV18 and TRBJ1-1): NAGVMQNPRHLVRRRGQEARLRCSPMKGHSHVYWYRQLPEEGLKFMVYLQKENIIDESGMPKERFSAEFPKEGPSILRIQQVVRGDSAAYFCASSRLWATEAFFGQGTRLTVV.

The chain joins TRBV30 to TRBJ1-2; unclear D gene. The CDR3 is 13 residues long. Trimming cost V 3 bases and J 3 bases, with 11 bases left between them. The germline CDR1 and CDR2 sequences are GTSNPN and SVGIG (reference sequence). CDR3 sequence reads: CAWRASNHYGYTF. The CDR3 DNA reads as TGTGCCTGGAGGGCCAGCAACCACTATGGCTACACCTTC.

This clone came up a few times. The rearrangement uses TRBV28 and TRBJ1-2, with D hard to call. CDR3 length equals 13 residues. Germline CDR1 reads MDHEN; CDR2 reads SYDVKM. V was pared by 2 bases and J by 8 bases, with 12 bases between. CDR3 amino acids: CASSLPREAGYTF. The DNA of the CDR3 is TGTGCCAGCAGTTTACCCCGGGAAGCCGGCTACACCTTC.

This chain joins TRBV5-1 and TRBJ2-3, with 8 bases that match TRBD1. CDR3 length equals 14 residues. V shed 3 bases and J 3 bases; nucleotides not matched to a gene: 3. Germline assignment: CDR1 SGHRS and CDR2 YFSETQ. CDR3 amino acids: CASSSGQGTDTQYF. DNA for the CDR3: TGCGCCAGCAGCTCCGGACAGGGAACAGATACGCAGTATTTT.

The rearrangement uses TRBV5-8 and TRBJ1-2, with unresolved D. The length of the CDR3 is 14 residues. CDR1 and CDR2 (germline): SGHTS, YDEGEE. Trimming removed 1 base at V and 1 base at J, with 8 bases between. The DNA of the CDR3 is TGTGCCAGCAGCTTGTTTCGGAATAACTATGGCTACACCTTC. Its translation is CASSLFRNNYGYTF.

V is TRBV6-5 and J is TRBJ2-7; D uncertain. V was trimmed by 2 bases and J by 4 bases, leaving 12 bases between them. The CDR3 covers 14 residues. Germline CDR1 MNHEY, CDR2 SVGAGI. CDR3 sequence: CASSYKVYDYEQYF. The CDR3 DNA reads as TGTGCCAGCAGTTACAAGGTTTACGATTACGAGCAGTACTTC.

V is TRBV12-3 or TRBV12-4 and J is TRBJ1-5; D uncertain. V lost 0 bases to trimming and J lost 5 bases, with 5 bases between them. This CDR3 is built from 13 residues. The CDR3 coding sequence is TGTGCCAGCAGTTTAGCCTCGGATCAGCCCCAGCATTTT. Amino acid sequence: CASSLASDQPQHF.

Here the CDR3 reads CASRPRSGYEQYF. CDR3 DNA: TGTGCCAGCAGGCCAAGATCAGGGTACGAGCAGTACTTC. V gene TRBV3-1 (or the pseudogene TRBV3-2) combines with J gene TRBJ2-7, with a possible D match to TRBD1 (5 bases). Germline CDR1 reads LGHDT; CDR2 reads YNNKEL (reference sequence). V was shortened by 6 bases and J by 4 bases, with 13 bases between the two germline ends. There are 13 residues in the CDR3.

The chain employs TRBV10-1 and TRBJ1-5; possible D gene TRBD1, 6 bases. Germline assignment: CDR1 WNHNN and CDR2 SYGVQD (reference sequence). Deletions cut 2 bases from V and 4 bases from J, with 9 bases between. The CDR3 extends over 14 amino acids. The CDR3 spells CASSEGQGNQPQHF. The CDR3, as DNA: TGCGCCAGCAGTGAGGGGCAGGGGAATCAGCCCCAGCATTTT.

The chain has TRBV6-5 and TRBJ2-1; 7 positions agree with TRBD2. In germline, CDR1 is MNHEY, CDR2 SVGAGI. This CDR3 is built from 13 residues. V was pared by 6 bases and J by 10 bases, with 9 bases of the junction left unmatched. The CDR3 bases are TGTGCCAGCAGCGCTAGACTAGCTGAGGAGCAGTTCTTC. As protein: CASSARLAEEQFF.

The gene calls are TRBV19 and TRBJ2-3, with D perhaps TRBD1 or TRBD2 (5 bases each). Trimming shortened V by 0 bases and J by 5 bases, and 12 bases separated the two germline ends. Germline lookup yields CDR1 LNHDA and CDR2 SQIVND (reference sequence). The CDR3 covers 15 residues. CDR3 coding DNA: TGTGCCAGTAGTATAGAGGGGACGGGACGAGATACGCAGTATTTT. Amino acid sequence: CASSIEGTGRDTQYF.

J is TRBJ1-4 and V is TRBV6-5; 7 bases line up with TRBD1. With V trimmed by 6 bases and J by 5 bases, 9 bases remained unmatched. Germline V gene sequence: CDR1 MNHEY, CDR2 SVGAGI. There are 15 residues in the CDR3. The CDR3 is CASSTMTGHNEKLFF. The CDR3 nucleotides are TGTGCCAGCAGCACTATGACAGGGCACAATGAAAAACTGTTTTTT.

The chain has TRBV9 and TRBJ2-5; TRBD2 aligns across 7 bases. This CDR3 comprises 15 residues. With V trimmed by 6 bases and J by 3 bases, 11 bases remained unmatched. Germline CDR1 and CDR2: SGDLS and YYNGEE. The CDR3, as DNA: TGTGCCAGCACCCGGATGGGCCTAGCGGAAGAGACCCAGTACTTC. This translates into CASTRMGLAEETQYF. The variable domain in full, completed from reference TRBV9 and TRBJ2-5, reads DSGVTQTPKHLITATGQRVTLRCSPRSGDLSVYWYQQSLDQGLQFLIQYYNGEERAKGNILERFSAQQFPDLHSELNLSSLELGDSALYFCASTRMGLAEETQYFGPGTRLLVL.

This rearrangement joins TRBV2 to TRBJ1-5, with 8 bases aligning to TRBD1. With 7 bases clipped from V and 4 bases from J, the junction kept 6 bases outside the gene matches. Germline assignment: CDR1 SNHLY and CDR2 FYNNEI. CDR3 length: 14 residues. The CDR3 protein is CASNYGQGNQPQHF. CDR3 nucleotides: TGTGCCAGCAATTACGGACAGGGAAATCAGCCCCAGCATTTT.

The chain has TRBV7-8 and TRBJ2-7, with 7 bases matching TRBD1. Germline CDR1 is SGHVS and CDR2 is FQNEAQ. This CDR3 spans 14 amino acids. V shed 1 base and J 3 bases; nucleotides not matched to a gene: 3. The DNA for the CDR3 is TGTGCCAGCAGCTTAGAGGACAGGTACTACGAGCAGTACTTC. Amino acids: CASSLEDRYYEQYF. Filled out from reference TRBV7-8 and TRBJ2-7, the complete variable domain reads GAGVSQSPRYKVAKRGQDVALRCDPISGHVSLFWYQQALGQGPEFLTYFQNEAQLDKSGLPSDRFFAERPEGSVSTLKIQRTQQEDSAVYLCASSLEDRYYEQYFGPGTRLTVT.

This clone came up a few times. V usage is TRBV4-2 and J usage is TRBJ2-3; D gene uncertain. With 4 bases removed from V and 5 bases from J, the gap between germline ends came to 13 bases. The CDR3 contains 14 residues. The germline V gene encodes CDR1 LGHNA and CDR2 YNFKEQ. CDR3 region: CASSPGFREDTQYF. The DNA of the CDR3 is TGTGCCAGCAGCCCTGGTTTTAGGGAAGATACGCAGTATTTT.